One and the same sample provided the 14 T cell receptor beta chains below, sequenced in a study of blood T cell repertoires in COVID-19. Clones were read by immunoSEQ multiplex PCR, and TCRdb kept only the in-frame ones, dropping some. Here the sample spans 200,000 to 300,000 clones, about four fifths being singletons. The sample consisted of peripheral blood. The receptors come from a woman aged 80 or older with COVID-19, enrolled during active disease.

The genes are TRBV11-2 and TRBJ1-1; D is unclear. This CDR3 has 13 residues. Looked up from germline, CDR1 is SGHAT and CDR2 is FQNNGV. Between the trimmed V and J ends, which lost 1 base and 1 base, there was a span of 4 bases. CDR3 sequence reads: CASSLASNTEAFF. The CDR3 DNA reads TGTGCCAGCAGCTTAGCGTCGAACACTGAAGCTTTCTTT.

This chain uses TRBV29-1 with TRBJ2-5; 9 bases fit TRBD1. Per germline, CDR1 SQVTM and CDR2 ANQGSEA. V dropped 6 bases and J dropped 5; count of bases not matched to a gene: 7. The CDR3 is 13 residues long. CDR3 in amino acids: CSVNRGRRETQYF. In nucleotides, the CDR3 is TGCAGCGTCAACAGGGGGCGTCGGGAGACCCAGTACTTC.

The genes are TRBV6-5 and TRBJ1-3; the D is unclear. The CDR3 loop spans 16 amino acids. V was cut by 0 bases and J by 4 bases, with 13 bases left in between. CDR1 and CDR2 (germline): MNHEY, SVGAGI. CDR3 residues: CASSYSLGGLGNTIYF. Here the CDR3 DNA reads TGTGCCAGCAGTTACTCCCTCGGAGGCCTGGGAAACACCATATATTTT.

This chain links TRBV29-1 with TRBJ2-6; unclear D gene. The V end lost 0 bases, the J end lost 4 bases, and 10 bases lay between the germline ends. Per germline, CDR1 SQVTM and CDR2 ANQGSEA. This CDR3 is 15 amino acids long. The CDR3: CSVEERATGANVLTF. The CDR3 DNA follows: TGCAGCGTTGAAGAGCGAGCAACCGGGGCCAACGTCCTGACTTTC. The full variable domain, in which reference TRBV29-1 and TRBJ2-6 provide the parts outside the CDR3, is SAVISQKPSRDICQRGTSLTIQCQVDSQVTMMFWYRQQPGQSLTLIATANQGSEATYESGFVIDKFPISRPNLTFSTLTVSNMSPEDSSIYLCSVEERATGANVLTFGAGSRLTVL.

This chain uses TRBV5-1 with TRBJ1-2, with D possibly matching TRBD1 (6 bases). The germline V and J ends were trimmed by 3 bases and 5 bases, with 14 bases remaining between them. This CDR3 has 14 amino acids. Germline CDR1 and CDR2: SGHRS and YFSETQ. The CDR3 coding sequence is TGCGCCAGCAGCTCCCAGGGGATGGGGTATGGCTACACCTTC. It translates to CASSSQGMGYGYTF. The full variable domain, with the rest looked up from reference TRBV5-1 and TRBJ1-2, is KAGVTQTPRYLIKTRGQQVTLSCSPISGHRSVSWYQQTPGQGLQFLFEYFSETQRNKGNFPGRFSGRQFSNSRSEMNVSTLELGDSALYLCASSSQGMGYGYTFGSGTRLTVV.

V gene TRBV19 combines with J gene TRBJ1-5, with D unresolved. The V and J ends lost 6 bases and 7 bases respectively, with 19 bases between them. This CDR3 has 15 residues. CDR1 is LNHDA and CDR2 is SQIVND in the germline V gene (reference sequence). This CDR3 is CASSPRGLQVQPQHF. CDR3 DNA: TGTGCCAGTAGCCCACGGGGTCTTCAGGTGCAGCCCCAGCATTTT.

CDR3 DNA sequence: TGTGCCAGCAGTGCCACCAGATATCAGCCCCAGCATTTT. As protein: CASSATRYQPQHF. The V and J genes are TRBV6-2 or TRBV6-3 and TRBJ1-5; unclear D gene. The CDR3 consists of 13 residues. The ends were cut back, 5 bases at V and 5 bases at J, with 10 bases in the middle. Germline loops: CDR1 MNHEY, CDR2 SVGEGT.

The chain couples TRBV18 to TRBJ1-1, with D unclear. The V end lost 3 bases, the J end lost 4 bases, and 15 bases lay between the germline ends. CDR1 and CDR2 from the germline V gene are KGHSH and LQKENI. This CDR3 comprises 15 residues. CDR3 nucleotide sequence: TGTGCCAGCTCACCCCTTCAAGGTCGCGGCACTGAAGCTTTCTTT. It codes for CASSPLQGRGTEAFF. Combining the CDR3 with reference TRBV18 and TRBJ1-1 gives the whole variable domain NAGVMQNPRHLVRRRGQEARLRCSPMKGHSHVYWYRQLPEEGLKFMVYLQKENIIDESGMPKERFSAEFPKEGPSILRIQQVVRGDSAAYFCASSPLQGRGTEAFFGQGTRLTVV.

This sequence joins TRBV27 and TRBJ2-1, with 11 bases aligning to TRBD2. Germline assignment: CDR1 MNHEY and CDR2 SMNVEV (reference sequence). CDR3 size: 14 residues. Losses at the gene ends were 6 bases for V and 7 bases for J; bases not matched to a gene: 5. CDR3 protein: CASRTSGKRNEQFF. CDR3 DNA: TGTGCCAGCAGGACTAGCGGGAAAAGGAATGAGCAGTTCTTC.

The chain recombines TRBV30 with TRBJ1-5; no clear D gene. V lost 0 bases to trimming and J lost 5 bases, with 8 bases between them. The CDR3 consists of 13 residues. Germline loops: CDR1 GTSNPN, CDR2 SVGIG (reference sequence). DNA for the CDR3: TGTGCCTGGAGTGTACAAAGATATCAGCCCCAGCATTTT. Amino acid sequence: CAWSVQRYQPQHF.

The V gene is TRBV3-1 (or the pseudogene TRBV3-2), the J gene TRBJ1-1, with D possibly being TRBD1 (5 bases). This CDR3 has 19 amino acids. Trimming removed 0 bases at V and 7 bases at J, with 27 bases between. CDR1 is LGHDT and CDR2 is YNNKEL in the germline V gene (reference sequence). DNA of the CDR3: TGTGCCAGCAGCCAAGACGGGCATAGGACACCAGGCCGGGCTGATGAAGCTTTCTTT. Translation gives CASSQDGHRTPGRADEAFF.

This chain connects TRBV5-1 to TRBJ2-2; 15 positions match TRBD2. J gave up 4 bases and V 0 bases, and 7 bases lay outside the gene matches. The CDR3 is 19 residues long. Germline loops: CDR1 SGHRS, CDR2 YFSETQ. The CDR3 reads CASSLGGTSGRRITGELFF. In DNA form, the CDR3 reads TGCGCCAGCAGCTTGGGAGGGACTAGCGGGAGGAGAATCACCGGGGAGCTGTTTTTT.

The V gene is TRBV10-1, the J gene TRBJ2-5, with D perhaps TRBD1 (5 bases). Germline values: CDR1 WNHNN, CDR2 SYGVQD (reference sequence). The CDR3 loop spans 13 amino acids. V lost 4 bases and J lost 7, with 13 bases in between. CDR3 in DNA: TGCGCCAGCAGTGGGGGCAGGTCGGGGACCCAGTACTTC. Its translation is CASSGGRSGTQYF.

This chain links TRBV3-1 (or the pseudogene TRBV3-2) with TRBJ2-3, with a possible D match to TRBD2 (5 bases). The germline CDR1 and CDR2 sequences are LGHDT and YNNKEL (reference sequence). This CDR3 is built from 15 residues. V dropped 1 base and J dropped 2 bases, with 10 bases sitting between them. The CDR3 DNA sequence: TGTGCCAGCAGCCAAGGTTTCGACTACACAGATACGCAGTATTTT. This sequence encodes CASSQGFDYTDTQYF.